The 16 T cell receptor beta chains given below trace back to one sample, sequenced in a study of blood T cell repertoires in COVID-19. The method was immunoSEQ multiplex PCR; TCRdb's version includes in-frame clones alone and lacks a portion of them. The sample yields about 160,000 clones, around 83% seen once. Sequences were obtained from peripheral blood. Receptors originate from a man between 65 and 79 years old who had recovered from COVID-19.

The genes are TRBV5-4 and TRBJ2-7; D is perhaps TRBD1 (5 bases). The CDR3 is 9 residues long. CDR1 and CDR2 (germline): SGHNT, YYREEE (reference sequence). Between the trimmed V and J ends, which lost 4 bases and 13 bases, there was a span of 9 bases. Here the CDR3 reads CASSRTLYF. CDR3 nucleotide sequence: TGTGCCAGCAGCCGGACACTCTACTTC.

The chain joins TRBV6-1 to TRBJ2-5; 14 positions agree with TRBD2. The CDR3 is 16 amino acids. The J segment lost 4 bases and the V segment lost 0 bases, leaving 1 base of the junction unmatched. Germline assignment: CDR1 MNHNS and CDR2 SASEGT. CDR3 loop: CASSEAGTSGRETQYF. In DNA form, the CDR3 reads TGTGCCAGCAGTGAAGCCGGGACTAGCGGGAGAGAGACCCAGTACTTC.

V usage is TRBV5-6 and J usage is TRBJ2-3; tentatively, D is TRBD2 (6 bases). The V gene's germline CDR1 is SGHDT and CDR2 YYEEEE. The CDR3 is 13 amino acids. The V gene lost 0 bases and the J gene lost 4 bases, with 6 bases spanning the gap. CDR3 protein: CASSLAGADTQYF. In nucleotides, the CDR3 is TGTGCCAGCAGCTTGGCGGGAGCAGATACGCAGTATTTT.

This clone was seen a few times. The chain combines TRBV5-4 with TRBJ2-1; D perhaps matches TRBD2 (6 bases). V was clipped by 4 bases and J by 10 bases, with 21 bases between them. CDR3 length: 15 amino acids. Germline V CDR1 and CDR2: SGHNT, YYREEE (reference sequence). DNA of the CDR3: TGTGCCAGCAGCCCCCACCCGGGGATGGAGGGGGAGCAGTTCTTC. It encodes CASSPHPGMEGEQFF.

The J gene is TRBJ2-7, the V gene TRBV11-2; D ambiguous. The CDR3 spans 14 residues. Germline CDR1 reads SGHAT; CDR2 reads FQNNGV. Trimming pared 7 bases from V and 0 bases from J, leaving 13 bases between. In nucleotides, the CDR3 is TGTGCCAGCACCCGATCAGCGAGCTCCTACGAGCAGTACTTC. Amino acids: CASTRSASSYEQYF. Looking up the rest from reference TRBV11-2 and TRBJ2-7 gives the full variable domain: EAGVAQSPRYKIIEKRQSVAFWCNPISGHATLYWYQQILGQGPKLLIQFQNNGVVDDSQLPKDRFSAERLKGVDSTLKIQPAKLEDSAVYLCASTRSASSYEQYFGPGTRLTVT.

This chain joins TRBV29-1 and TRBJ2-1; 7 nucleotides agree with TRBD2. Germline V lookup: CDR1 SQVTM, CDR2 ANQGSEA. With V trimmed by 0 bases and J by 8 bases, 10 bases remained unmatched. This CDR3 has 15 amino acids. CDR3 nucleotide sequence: TGCAGCGTTGAAGACGGGGGTTGGCGGGAGTATGAGCAGTTCTTC. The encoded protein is CSVEDGGWREYEQFF.

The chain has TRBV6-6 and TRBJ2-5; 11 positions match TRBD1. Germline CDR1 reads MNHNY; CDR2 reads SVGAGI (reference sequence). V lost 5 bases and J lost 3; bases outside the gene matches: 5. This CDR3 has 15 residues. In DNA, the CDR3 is TGTGCCAGCAGTCAAGGGACAGGGGGTGAAGAGACCCAGTACTTC. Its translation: CASSQGTGGEETQYF.

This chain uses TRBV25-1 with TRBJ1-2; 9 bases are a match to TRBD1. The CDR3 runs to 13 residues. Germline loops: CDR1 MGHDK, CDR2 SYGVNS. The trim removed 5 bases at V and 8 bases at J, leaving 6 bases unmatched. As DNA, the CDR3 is TGTGCCAGCAGTACACAGGGGGCGTTCGGCTACACCTTC. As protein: CASSTQGAFGYTF.

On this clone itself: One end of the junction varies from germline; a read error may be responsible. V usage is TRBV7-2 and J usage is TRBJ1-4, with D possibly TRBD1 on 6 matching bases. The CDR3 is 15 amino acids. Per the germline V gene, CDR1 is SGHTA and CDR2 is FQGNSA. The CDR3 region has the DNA TGTGCCAGCAGCCTAAGGGACAACTTTAATGAAAAGCTGTTTTTT. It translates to CASSLRDNFNEKLFF. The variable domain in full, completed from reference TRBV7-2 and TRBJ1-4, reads GAGVSQSPSNKVTEKGKDVELRCDPISGHTALYWYRQSLGQGLEFLIYFQGNSAPDKSGLPSDRFSAERTGGSVSTLTIQRTQQEDSAVYLCASSLRDNFNEKLFFGSGTQLSVL.

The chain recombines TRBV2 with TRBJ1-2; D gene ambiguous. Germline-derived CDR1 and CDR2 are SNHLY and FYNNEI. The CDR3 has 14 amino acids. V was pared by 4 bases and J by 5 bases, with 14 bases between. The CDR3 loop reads CASSVIRETYGYTF. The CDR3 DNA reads TGTGCCAGCAGTGTCATCCGGGAAACTTATGGCTACACCTTC.

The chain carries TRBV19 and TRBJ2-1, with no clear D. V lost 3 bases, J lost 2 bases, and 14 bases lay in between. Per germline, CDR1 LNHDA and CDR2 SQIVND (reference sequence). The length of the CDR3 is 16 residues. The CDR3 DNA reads TGTGCCAGTAGTATTCTCCTTGGCGGCACCTACAATGAGCAGTTCTTC. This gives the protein CASSILLGGTYNEQFF.

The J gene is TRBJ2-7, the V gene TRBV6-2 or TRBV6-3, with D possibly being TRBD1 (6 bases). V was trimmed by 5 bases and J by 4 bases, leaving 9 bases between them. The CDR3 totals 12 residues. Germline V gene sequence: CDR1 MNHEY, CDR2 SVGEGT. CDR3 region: CASSNRVYEQYF. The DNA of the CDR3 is TGTGCCAGCAGTAACAGGGTTTACGAGCAGTACTTC.

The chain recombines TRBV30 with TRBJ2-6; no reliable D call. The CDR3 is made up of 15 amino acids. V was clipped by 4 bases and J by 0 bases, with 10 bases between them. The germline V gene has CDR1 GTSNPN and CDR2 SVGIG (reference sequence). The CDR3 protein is CAWTPGPSGANVLTF. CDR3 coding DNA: TGTGCCTGGACCCCGGGTCCCTCTGGGGCCAACGTCCTGACTTTC.

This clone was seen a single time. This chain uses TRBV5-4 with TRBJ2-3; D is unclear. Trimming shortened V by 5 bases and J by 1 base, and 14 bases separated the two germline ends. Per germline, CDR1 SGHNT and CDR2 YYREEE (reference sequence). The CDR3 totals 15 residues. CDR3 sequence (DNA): TGTGCCAGCAGATCAAGCGCCTATCGCACAGATACGCAGTATTTT. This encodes CASRSSAYRTDTQYF.

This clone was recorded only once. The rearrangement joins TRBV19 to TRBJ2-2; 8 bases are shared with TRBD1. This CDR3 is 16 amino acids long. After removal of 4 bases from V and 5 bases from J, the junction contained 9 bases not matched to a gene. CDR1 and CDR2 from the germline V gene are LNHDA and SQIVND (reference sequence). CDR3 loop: CASSTWTGLYTGELFF. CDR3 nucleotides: TGTGCCAGTAGTACCTGGACAGGGTTGTATACCGGGGAGCTGTTTTTT.

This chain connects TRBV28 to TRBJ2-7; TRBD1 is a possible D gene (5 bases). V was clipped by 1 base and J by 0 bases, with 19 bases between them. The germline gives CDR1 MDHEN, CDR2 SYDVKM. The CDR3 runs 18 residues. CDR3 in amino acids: CASSLSVGLGALSYEQYF. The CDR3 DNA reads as TGTGCCAGCAGTTTATCGGTTGGTTTAGGGGCCCTCTCCTACGAGCAGTACTTC.